One sample yielded the 9 T cell receptor beta chains listed below, sequenced in a study of T cells after yellow fever vaccination. MiXCR, applied by TCRdb to the 5' RACE reads, yields one record per CDR3 protein. The table lists some 240,000 distinct CDR3 sequences, more than 3.5% of them singletons, with around 19% in the top ten. The sequencing here drew on PBMCs, taken 15 days after the yellow fever booster vaccination. Every receptor here comes from a man aged 18-30 years who received the YFV17D yellow fever vaccine.

This clonotype showed up many times. The J gene is TRBJ2-3, the V gene TRBV6-1, with D unresolved. The CDR3 has 14 amino acids. The germline V gene encodes CDR1 MNHNS and CDR2 SASEGT. Trimming removed 0 bases from V and 2 bases from J, with 6 bases in between. The CDR3: CASSEAVYTDTQYF. CDR3 in DNA: TGTGCCAGCAGTGAAGCAGTATACACAGATACGCAGTATTTT.

This clonotype was seen many times. The V and J genes are TRBV7-9 and TRBJ2-3; tentatively, D is TRBD1 or TRBD2 (5 bases each). Germline V CDR1 and CDR2: SEHNR, FQNEAQ (reference sequence). V lost 1 base, J lost 1 base, and 18 bases lay in between. The CDR3 is made up of 18 amino acids. The CDR3 sequence is CASSLGMVGAWGTDTQYF. The CDR3, as DNA: TGTGCCAGCAGCTTAGGGATGGTCGGGGCGTGGGGCACAGATACGCAGTATTTT.

This clonotype was observed at least ten times. The chain uses TRBV4-2 and TRBJ2-1, with TRBD2 matching over 8 bases. The junction had 5 bases not matched to a gene; V was cut back by 3 bases and J by 7 bases. The CDR3 has 14 amino acids. Germline V gene sequence: CDR1 LGHNA, CDR2 YNFKEQ. CDR3 sequence (DNA): TGTGCCAGCAGCCAGAGCGGGGGAGGGAATGAGCAGTTCTTC. This translates into CASSQSGGGNEQFF.

The sample holds many counts of this clonotype. The rearrangement joins TRBV29-1 to TRBJ2-5, with 8 positions matching TRBD1. This CDR3 contains 11 residues. Germline V gives CDR1 SQVTM, CDR2 ANQGSEA. Losses at the gene ends were 6 bases for V and 9 bases for J; bases not matched to a gene: 6. The CDR3 reads CSVVQGAAQYF. CDR3 DNA: TGCAGCGTCGTCCAGGGGGCGGCCCAGTACTTC.

This clonotype showed up many times. The chain has TRBV18 and TRBJ2-7, with 10 bases that match TRBD2. This CDR3 spans 16 amino acids. After removal of 3 bases from V and 6 bases from J, the junction contained 11 bases not matched to a gene. Germline V gene data show CDR1 as KGHSH and CDR2 as LQKENI. The CDR3 sequence is CASSPPSNSGGIEQYF. The CDR3 nucleotides read TGTGCCAGCTCACCTCCTTCGAATAGCGGGGGGATCGAGCAGTACTTC. Complete variable domain (other parts from reference TRBV18 and TRBJ2-7): NAGVMQNPRHLVRRRGQEARLRCSPMKGHSHVYWYRQLPEEGLKFMVYLQKENIIDESGMPKERFSAEFPKEGPSILRIQQVVRGDSAAYFCASSPPSNSGGIEQYFGPGTRLTVT.

Ten or more counts support this clonotype. The V call is TRBV29-1, the J call TRBJ1-2; a possible D gene is TRBD1 (5 bases). Trimming removed 7 bases at V and 3 bases at J, with 18 bases between. Germline V gene data show CDR1 as SQVTM and CDR2 as ANQGSEA. The CDR3 has 14 residues. The DNA of the CDR3 is TGCAGCGCGGCGGACTGGGGCAGGGACTATGGCTACACCTTC. It is translated as CSAADWGRDYGYTF.

This clonotype was seen at least ten times. The chain is built from TRBV20-1 and TRBJ1-5, with 8 nucleotides matching TRBD1. Looked up from germline, CDR1 is DFQATT and CDR2 is SNEGSKA (reference sequence). The CDR3 contains 15 residues. J was trimmed by 5 bases and V by 6 bases; bases with no gene match: 12. CDR3 region: CSAETAGTGDQPQHF. The DNA for the CDR3 is TGCAGTGCCGAGACCGCCGGGACAGGAGATCAGCCCCAGCATTTT.

This clonotype was found many times. This chain joins TRBV5-6 and TRBJ2-1; D gene unclear. The CDR3 runs to 14 residues. From germline, CDR1 is SGHDT and CDR2 YYEEEE. The V end was cut by 2 bases, the J end by 2 bases, with 8 bases between. CDR3 nucleotide sequence: TGTGCCAGCAGCTTTATCCCGCCCTACAATGAGCAGTTCTTC. The encoded protein is CASSFIPPYNEQFF.

Many counts were recorded for this clonotype. At one boundary the junction diverges from the germline segment, which might be a read error. This sequence joins TRBV20-1 and TRBJ2-7; possible D gene TRBD2, 5 bases. CDR3 size: 12 residues. CDR1 and CDR2 (germline): DFQATT, SNEGSKA (reference sequence). This chain's CDR3 is CSAREDSHEQYF. In DNA, the CDR3 is TGCAGTGCTAGAGAGGACTCCCACGAGCAGTACTTC.